This T cell receptor beta chain came from a study of OX40 agonist ivuxolimab in advanced cancers. Sequencing was performed with immunoSEQ multiplex PCR; in TCRdb, only in-frame clones are kept and a portion is missing. The repertoire consists of tens of thousands of clones, with over 80% occurring once and the leading ten covering around 0.31%. J gave up 1 base and V 5 bases, and 5 bases lay outside the gene matches. This CDR3 comprises 16 residues. Germline V gene data show CDR1 as MDHEN and CDR2 as SYDVKM. Sample: CD4+ or CD8+ T cells sorted from blood, taken in a trial of the OX40 agonist ivuxolimab. The receptor was isolated from an adult with an advanced solid tumor such as melanoma, head and neck, liver or kidney cancer. The rearrangement uses TRBV28 and TRBJ1-4; 9 positions match TRBD1. CDR3 region: CASSRTGGGTNEKLFF. The CDR3 coding sequence is TGTGCCAGCAGTAGAACAGGGGGCGGAACTAATGAAAAACTGTTTTTT.